The sequence of this TCR beta chain was determined in a study of CD8 T cells in Susac syndrome. Points from the study as a whole: The authors found sixteen Susac-specific public clones in total CD8+ repertoires and five or six in CD8+ TEMRA repertoires.

Reverse transcription of roughly 0.5 to 1 ug RNA was carried out with random hexamers. immunoSEQ multiplex PCR amplified TCR beta CDR3 across 54 Vbeta, 13 Jbeta. TCRdb independently ran MiXCR on the immunoSEQ multiplex PCR reads; one entry per CDR3 protein. The table has about 24,000 distinct CDR3 sequences, about 94% seen once; the top ten hold about 0.63%. CD8+ and CD4+ T cells from blood underwent TCR beta sequencing. While CD8+ and CD4+ T cells were isolated negatively, TEMRA cells were enriched by FACS. Of note for this clonotype: Antigen unknown.

This receptor was obtained from a human donor with Susac syndrome. Sequenced sample: CD8+ T cells from PBMCs.

This CDR3 reads CASSLTQPVYEQYF. CDR3 DNA sequence: TGTGCCAGCAGTTTGACCCAGCCCGTCTACGAGCAGTACTTC. This sequence joins TRBV6-5 and TRBJ2-7, with no clear D. The V end lost 4 bases, the J end lost 3 bases, and 13 bases lay between the germline ends. Germline CDR1 and CDR2: MNHEY and SVGAGI. The CDR3 covers 14 residues.